The clone carrying this T cell receptor beta chain showed up many times. The antigen remains undetermined. J gave up 5 bases and V 7 bases, and 4 bases lay outside the gene matches. The CDR3 covers 14 residues. This specimen belongs to a study of response to subunit inactivated influenza vaccine. Study-wide points: The authors suggested that every seasonal influenza vaccination recruits few new T cells.

A single record per CDR3 protein comes from TCRdb applying MiXCR to the RT-PCR reads. The sample has under 850,000 distinct CDR3 sequences; around 20% are singletons. The sample was PBMCs from blood, taken around 5 days after vaccination. The receptor was isolated from a middle-aged man who received an inactivated influenza vaccine. The rearrangement uses TRBV12-3 or TRBV12-4 and TRBJ2-5, with 13 bases aligning to TRBD2. The CDR3 is CASTPGLAGETQYF. CDR3 sequence (DNA): TGTGCCAGCACCCCGGGACTAGCGGGGGAGACCCAGTACTTC.